This T cell receptor (beta chain) derives from a study of cytomegalovirus exposure and HLA in healthy donors. Study overall: Around 80 million unique TCR sequences came from HLA-typed donors in an early release. Notes on the study in general: Earlier analysis yielded a pattern in which most TCR beta V segments were productive about 90% or about 30% of the time. A later analysis reported that several of the most significant clusters appeared to be linked to common viral pathogens, among them Epstein-Barr virus.

The length of the CDR3 is 16 residues. V was clipped by 5 bases and J by 0 bases, with 15 bases between them. The germline V gene has CDR1 LNHDA and CDR2 SQIVND (reference sequence). On this clone itself: Its cognate antigen is unknown.

Primers: 60 Vbeta forward and 13 Jbeta reverse. TCRdb's table, derived via immunoSEQ multiplex PCR, lists solely in-frame clones and lacks some. This sample yields 200,000 to 250,000 clones, of which more than 75% are seen a single time; about 1.2% belongs to the top ten. Sequenced material: PBMCs. The chain has TRBV19 and TRBJ2-3, with a possible D match to TRBD2 (7 bases). This receptor was obtained from a human donor in good health. For the CDR3, the DNA is TGTGCCAGTAGTCCAAGGGGGGGAGGAAGCACAGATACGCAGTATTTT. Its translation: CASSPRGGGSTDTQYF. The complete variable domain, with remaining parts taken from reference TRBV19 and TRBJ2-3, reads DGGITQSPKYLFRKEGQNVTLSCEQNLNHDAMYWYRQDPGQGLRLIYYSQIVNDFQKGDIAEGYSVSREKKESFPLTVTSAQKNPTAFYLCASSPRGGGSTDTQYFGPGTRLTVL.